Listed here is a single T cell receptor (beta chain). The assay was immunoSEQ multiplex PCR, and TCRdb's table has in-frame clones only and misses some. The sample records roughly 63,000 clones, 81% being singletons. CDR1 SGHTA and CDR2 FQGNSA come from the germline V gene. V dropped 4 bases and J dropped 2; count of bases not matched to a gene: 7. CDR3 size: 17 residues. This entry comes from a study of PD-L1 blockade in urothelial cancer. Overall study context: Atezolizumab, begun by patients in about 2014, was given at 1,200 mg intravenously every 3 weeks.

Regarding time point: pretreatment peripheral blood. The chain employs TRBV7-2 and TRBJ2-7; 14 positions match TRBD2. Sequences were derived from PBMCs, sampled around atezolizumab (anti-PD-L1) treatment. The sequence was collected from an older man with urothelial cancer. CDR3 sequence (DNA): TGTGCCAGCAGCTACCGACTAGCGGGAGGGGTAACCTACGAGCAGTACTTC. Translation gives CASSYRLAGGVTYEQYF.